These T cell receptor beta chains were read from a single sample in a study of T-cell memory formation after mild COVID-19. Each CDR3 protein gets one entry after TCRdb re-called the 5' RACE reads with MiXCR. The data hold 85,000 to 120,000 distinct CDR3 sequences, with 15% to 20% observed a single time. Sequenced: PBMCs or a T cell subset sorted from them (not recorded which). The origin of the receptors is an adult woman who had mild COVID-19 (a few samples of this study predate the infection). Cell type and time point are not known. CDR3s include the opening cysteine and the closing phenylalanine or tryptophan. The order of the fields is J gene, D gene, clone size, V gene, CDR3 DNA, CDR3 protein. The D gene is left open where the match is weak. A clone size is listed for some rows: how often the clone was seen (once, few, many), or a class if it is expanded.

J gene: TRBJ2-5
D gene: TRBD1
clone size: NA
V gene: TRBV4-3
CDR3 DNA: TGCGCCAGCAGCCAAGTCGGGGACAGATCCCAAGAGACCCAGTACTTC
CDR3 protein: CASSQVGDRSQETQYF

J gene: TRBJ2-5
D gene: TRBD1
clone size: few
V gene: TRBV5-1
CDR3 DNA: TGCGCCAGCAGCGAAGCTACGGTACAGGGGAGCCCAGAGACCCAGTACTTC
CDR3 protein: CASSEATVQGSPETQYF

J gene: TRBJ1-2
D gene: TRBD1
clone size: NA
V gene: TRBV6-2/TRBV6-3
CDR3 DNA: TGTGCCAGCAGTGACACCTGGGACAGATATGCCCATCCCTCCAACTATGGCTACACCTTC
CDR3 protein: CASSDTWDRYAHPSNYGYTF

J gene: TRBJ2-7
D gene: NA
clone size: few
V gene: TRBV5-1
CDR3 DNA: TGCGCCAGCAGCCCCATTAGTGGTACGGCCCTCGAGCAGTACTTC
CDR3 protein: CASSPISGTALEQYF

J gene: TRBJ2-2
D gene: NA
clone size: few
V gene: TRBV5-1
CDR3 DNA: TGCGCCAGCAGCTTTTTTACAGACCAAAACACCGGGGAGCTGTTTTTT
CDR3 protein: CASSFFTDQNTGELFF

J gene: TRBJ1-2
D gene: TRBD1
clone size: few
V gene: TRBV3-1
CDR3 DNA: TGTGCCAGCAGCCAAGACAGGGGGCAAGGCTATGGCTACACCTTC
CDR3 protein: CASSQDRGQGYGYTF

J gene: TRBJ1-1
D gene: NA
clone size: few
V gene: TRBV4-1
CDR3 DNA: TGCGCCAGCAGCTCCACGGGACGGGTGAACACTGAAGCTTTCTTT
CDR3 protein: CASSSTGRVNTEAFF

J gene: TRBJ2-1
D gene: NA
clone size: NA
V gene: TRBV24-1
CDR3 DNA: TGTGCCACCAGTGGGGGGGCTGTATCGAACCTGGAGCAGTTCTTC
CDR3 protein: CATSGGAVSNLEQFF

J gene: TRBJ1-1
D gene: TRBD1
clone size: few
V gene: TRBV4-1
CDR3 DNA: TGCGCCAGCAGCCACTTGAGGGACAGCAACACTGAAGCTTTCTTT
CDR3 protein: CASSHLRDSNTEAFF

J gene: TRBJ2-2
D gene: NA
clone size: many
V gene: TRBV4-1
CDR3 DNA: TGCGCCAGCAGTCTGTCTAACGCGGGCGGGGAGCTGTTTTTT
CDR3 protein: CASSLSNAGGELFF

J gene: TRBJ2-1
D gene: TRBD2
clone size: NA
V gene: TRBV5-4
CDR3 DNA: TGTGCCAGCAGCTTGACTAGCGGGAGAGACCCGTTCTTC
CDR3 protein: CASSLTSGRDPFF

J gene: TRBJ2-7
D gene: TRBD1
clone size: NA
V gene: TRBV20-1
CDR3 DNA: TGCAGTGCTAGCCCCGACAGGGGGTTTCCCTACGAGCAGTACTTC
CDR3 protein: CSASPDRGFPYEQYF

J gene: TRBJ2-5
D gene: NA
clone size: many
V gene: TRBV20-1
CDR3 DNA: TGCAGTGCTAGAGTGGGCCCCGGGGGTCAAGAGACCCAGTACTTC
CDR3 protein: CSARVGPGGQETQYF

J gene: TRBJ1-1
D gene: NA
clone size: NA
V gene: TRBV5-1
CDR3 DNA: TGCGCCAGCAGGGACAGTCTGAACACTGAAGCTTTCTTT
CDR3 protein: CASRDSLNTEAFF

J gene: TRBJ2-7
D gene: NA
clone size: few
V gene: TRBV9
CDR3 DNA: TGTGCCAGCAGCGTAGGTGTGACAGGTAGCTCCTACGAGCAGTACTTC
CDR3 protein: CASSVGVTGSSYEQYF

J gene: TRBJ2-3
D gene: NA
clone size: few
V gene: TRBV7-9
CDR3 DNA: TGTGCCAGCAGCTTAGGGGATTCCACAGATACGCAGTATTTT
CDR3 protein: CASSLGDSTDTQYF

J gene: TRBJ1-3
D gene: NA
clone size: NA
V gene: TRBV29-1
CDR3 DNA: TGCAGCGTCCGCGGAGGGGACCTCTCTGGAAACACCATATATTTT
CDR3 protein: CSVRGGDLSGNTIYF

J gene: TRBJ2-2
D gene: NA
clone size: few
V gene: TRBV3-1
CDR3 DNA: TGTGCCAGCAGCCACATGACAGCGAACACCGGGGAGCTGTTTTTT
CDR3 protein: CASSHMTANTGELFF

J gene: TRBJ2-3
D gene: TRBD2
clone size: NA
V gene: TRBV5-6
CDR3 DNA: TGTGCCAGCAGCTTCTTCGGGGGGGCCGGCACAGATACGCAGTATTTT
CDR3 protein: CASSFFGGAGTDTQYF

J gene: TRBJ2-3
D gene: NA
clone size: many
V gene: TRBV6-6
CDR3 DNA: TGTGCCAGCAGTTACGACCACCGCACAGATACGCAGTATTTT
CDR3 protein: CASSYDHRTDTQYF

J gene: TRBJ2-4
D gene: NA
clone size: few
V gene: TRBV5-4
CDR3 DNA: TGTGCCAGCAGCTTGGCCGTCTTCGGGGAATGGAACATTCAGTACTTC
CDR3 protein: CASSLAVFGEWNIQYF

J gene: TRBJ1-2
D gene: NA
clone size: few
V gene: TRBV7-9
CDR3 DNA: TGTGCCAGCAGTCCAGGGACCCCTGGCTACACCTTC
CDR3 protein: CASSPGTPGYTF